This T cell receptor beta chain was captured by sequencing in a study of blood T cell repertoires in COVID-19. CDR1 and CDR2 (germline): GTSNPN, SVGIG (reference sequence). Trimming took off 1 base at V and 4 bases at J, with 5 bases between the two ends. CDR3 size: 13 residues. Assay: immunoSEQ multiplex PCR; the TCRdb copy retains only in-frame clones and omits some. The data contain 200,000 to 250,000 clones, 82% of them singletons. Specimen: peripheral blood. The TCR originated in a woman in her sixties or seventies with COVID-19, enrolled during active disease. The gene calls are TRBV30 and TRBJ1-6; D is possibly TRBD1 (5 bases). CDR3 in DNA: TGTGCCTGGAGTGCAGGGTATAATTCACCCCTCCACTTT. This sequence encodes CAWSAGYNSPLHF.